This T cell receptor beta chain was captured by sequencing in a study of OX40 agonist ivuxolimab in advanced cancers. Study information: Patients achieving partial responses numbered three: one hepatocellular carcinoma case and two cutaneous melanoma cases. Study findings and constraints: On average, CD8+ T cells had more expanded clones than CD4+. Blood T cells, both CD4+ and CD8+, expanded clonally by week 6 at 0.1 to 3.0 mg/kg.

Per germline, CDR1 SGDLS and CDR2 YYNGEE. The CDR3 runs to 16 residues. Trimming took 2 bases from V and 1 from J, leaving 15 bases between them. Assay: immunoSEQ multiplex PCR; the TCRdb copy retains only in-frame clones and omits some. The table includes 45,000 or so clones, 82% detected once. As for this clone: No antigen is known for it.

The sequences come from CD4+ or CD8+ T cells sorted from blood, collected in a trial of the OX40 agonist ivuxolimab. The TCR was taken from an adult with an advanced solid tumor such as melanoma, head and neck, liver or kidney cancer. The V and J genes are TRBV9 and TRBJ1-2; D uncertain. CDR3 residues: CASSVPPTSLNYGYTF. The CDR3 bases are TGTGCCAGCAGCGTCCCCCCGACGAGTCTTAACTATGGCTACACCTTC.